This is a list of T cell receptor beta chains from one sample in a study of preoperative IRX-2 immunotherapy in early breast cancer. Using immunoSEQ multiplex PCR, the repertoire was profiled, and TCRdb retains in-frame clones only, with some absent. Of roughly 14,000 clones listed, approximately 90% were seen once; the top ten hold about 27%. Sample collection occurred from a patient treated with IRX-2 immunotherapy. These receptors were taken from a human donor with breast cancer. Both conserved end residues are part of each CDR3. D genes are given only for firm matches. Expanded clones are given a class, and other clones once, few, many or no size at all.

size	V	J	D	CDR3	DNA
.	TRBV27	TRBJ2-7	.	CASSFGQAYEQYF	TGTGCCAGCAGTTTCGGGCAGGCCTACGAGCAGTACTTC
.	TRBV2	TRBJ1-2	TRBD1	CAGKTGGDAGYTF	TGTGCCGGAAAGACAGGGGGCGACGCTGGCTACACCTTC
.	TRBV9	TRBJ1-1	.	CASSPSAMNTEAFF	TGTGCCAGCAGCCCCTCCGCCATGAACACTGAAGCTTTCTTT
.	TRBV29-1	TRBJ2-3	.	CSVDWSGMGKDTQYF	TGCAGCGTTGATTGGTCGGGGATGGGGAAAGATACGCAGTATTTT
once	TRBV9	TRBJ2-3	TRBD2	CASSVVPSGSTDTQYF	TGTGCCAGCAGCGTAGTTCCTAGCGGAAGCACAGATACGCAGTATTTT
.	TRBV5-1	TRBJ1-1	TRBD1	CASSVTGRNTEAFF	TGCGCCAGCAGCGTGACAGGGCGGAACACTGAAGCTTTCTTT
.	TRBV25-1	TRBJ1-2	TRBD1	CASRRAGTGGFPFYGYTF	TGTGCCAGCAGGAGAGCCGGGACAGGGGGCTTTCCTTTCTATGGCTACACCTTC
.	TRBV2	TRBJ1-2	.	CASSERPGTNTYGYTF	TGTGCCAGCAGTGAACGGCCCGGGACAAATACCTATGGCTACACCTTC
once	TRBV10-1	TRBJ1-4	.	CASSESQDKLGEKLFF	TGCGCCAGCAGTGAGTCGCAAGACAAACTCGGTGAAAAACTGTTTTTT
.	TRBV2	TRBJ2-5	TRBD2	CASNRGGTSGGLGETQYF	TGTGCCAGCAATCGGGGTGGGACTAGCGGGGGGTTAGGAGAGACCCAGTACTTC
once	TRBV9	TRBJ1-6	TRBD1	CASSVGQQYNSPLHF	TGTGCCAGCAGCGTGGGACAGCAATATAATTCACCCCTCCACTTT
.	TRBV10-3	TRBJ1-2	TRBD1	CAISEVGTGYGYTF	TGTGCCATCAGTGAGGTAGGGACAGGTTATGGCTACACCTTC
.	TRBV11-2	TRBJ1-1	.	CASRRPFPNTEAFF	TGTGCCAGCAGGCGACCCTTCCCGAACACTGAAGCTTTCTTT
.	TRBV6-5	TRBJ1-1	TRBD1	CASSYRGTGNTEAFF	TGTGCCAGCAGTTACCGCGGGACAGGGAACACTGAAGCTTTCTTT
.	TRBV2	TRBJ2-5	TRBD1	CASSGMTGGLETQYF	TGTGCCAGCAGTGGCATGACAGGGGGCTTGGAGACCCAGTACTTC
.	TRBV5-3	TRBJ1-5	.	CARSLVTKFSNQPQHF	TGTGCCAGAAGCTTGGTGACCAAATTTAGCAATCAGCCCCAGCATTTT
few	TRBV4-3	TRBJ2-5	.	CASSPEASPRETQYF	TGCGCCAGCAGCCCAGAAGCTAGCCCCCGGGAGACCCAGTACTTC
.	TRBV21-1	TRBJ2-1	.	CASSSWVNEQFF	TGTGCCAGCAGCTCTTGGGTGAATGAGCAGTTCTTC